This paragraph covers one TCR beta chain sequence. The specificity of this receptor is unknown. Base quality data are lacking; no much larger clone is found one base away. This sample was included in a study of T cell responses to AZD1222 COVID-19 vaccine (dated by TCRdb to the early 2020s). Notes on the research overall: A total of approximately 240 trial participants underwent TCR sequencing, of whom some 210 received two doses of AZD1222 and some 26 received two doses of the MenACWY control vaccine. Trial participants were enrolled into age subgroups of 18-55, 56-69 and 70-plus years, which contained 148, 28 and 57 TCR-sequenced participants, respectively.

In the paper's terms, the time point label means: about 28 days (+/-7) after the second vaccine dose. AZD1222 recipients whose second dose came at about 4 weeks and those whose second dose came at about 12 weeks were combined into one group, since spike-specific TCR depth and breadth did not differ between the two schedules. Vaccinee samples were obtained from the UK trials COV001 and COV002, which included a single-blind randomized controlled phase 2/3 trial of AZD1222 (ChAdOx1 nCoV-19) in healthy adults. For TCRbeta chain sequencing, PBMC samples from trial participants were taken at day 0 and at day 28 after the second dose. The CDR3 regions of human TCRbeta chains were analyzed by immunosequencing. The authors' pipeline ran thus. TCRs in the repertoires were compared against a reference library of SARS-CoV-2-specific TCRs that had been generated with the MIRA antigen-specificity platform. Breadth was defined as the fraction of unique TCRs that were SARS-CoV-2-associated. Depth was defined as the fraction of total T cells that were SARS-CoV-2-associated. Using the MIRA data, every spike-specific TCR was mapped to the spike region that the TCR reacted to and assigned to either a CD4 or a CD8 class. Log10-transformed breadth and depth values were compared by one-way ANOVA with Sidak's multiple comparisons tests. TCRdb's version of the immuneACCESS table is confined to in-frame rearrangements and falls short of the full clone set. An unresolved V gene accounts for under half of the shortfall where checked; the remainder is of unknown origin. D and trimming come from the DNA, and the V and J calls and clone size come from that table. For this sample the table gives 110,000 or so clones, of which approximately 90% were detected only once. The ten largest clones capture approximately 3.5% of the sample.

Findings and caveats that apply to the study as a whole: The 56-69-year group was small, and its depth increase did not reach significance, likely because of low power. Conclusions about previously exposed vaccinees are limited, since just five or six AZD1222 recipients were seropositive for SARS-CoV-2 at baseline. Participants were mostly white British and included more females than males, and it was suggested by the authors that clonal diversity may have been underestimated. Because no day 14 peak-response samples were available, the repertoires could be characterized only after the peak T cell response. The whole spike protein was spanned by vaccine-associated CD4 TCRs, and dominant responses were seen in regions 160-218 and 743-854. After two AZD1222 doses, spike-specific TCR breadth and depth were significantly higher than at day 0 and than in MenACWY recipients. Reportedly, almost half of the unique spike-specific TCRs recognized epitopes lying outside the regions that are mutated in the B.1.351 and B.1.1.7 variants.

This sample comprised peripheral blood, obtained 28 days after the second AZD1222 dose. This TCR was sampled from an adult who received the AZD1222 COVID-19 vaccine.

The sequenced DNA: TGTGCCAGCAGCTTAACCCGCACAGGGACCCATCAGCCCCAGCATTTT. It translates as CASSLTRTGTHQPQHF. The chain couples TRBV7-4 to TRBJ1-5; the D gene is possibly TRBD1, with 6 bases matching. The germline V gene sets CDR1 to SGHVT and CDR2 to SQSDAQ. The CDR3 goes from the cysteine to the phenylalanine over 16 residues. The sequence is cut down to CDR3 DNA, 48 bases in frame from base 1. V gives up 2 bases and J gives up 5 bases, and the segment between their germline ends measures 16 bases.